A selection of T cell receptor beta chains follows, all from one sample in a study of OX40 agonist ivuxolimab in advanced cancers. Here immunoSEQ multiplex PCR was the method, and the copy in TCRdb shows in-frame clones only, minus some. This repertoire shows some 45,000 clones, roughly nine tenths found once; its top ten account for 4.5% to 5%. The sample was CD4+ or CD8+ T cells sorted from blood, taken in a trial of the OX40 agonist ivuxolimab. These receptors all come from an adult with an advanced solid tumor such as melanoma, head and neck, liver or kidney cancer. CDR3s include the opening cysteine and the closing phenylalanine or tryptophan. The D gene is left open where the match is weak. Where a row states a size, it is once, few, many or the class of an expanded clone; other rows omit it.

.	.	TRBJ1-5	TRBV6-6	CASSGFNQPQHF	TGTGCCAGCTCAGGGTTCAATCAGCCCCAGCATTTT
.	.	TRBJ2-3	TRBV21-1	CASSKVVWVMADTQYF	TGTGCCAGCAGCAAAGTCGTTTGGGTAATGGCAGATACGCAGTATTTT
.	.	TRBJ1-2	TRBV6-5	CASSYSTDLYGYTF	TGTGCCAGCAGTTACTCGACGGACTTATATGGCTACACCTTC
.	.	TRBJ1-1	TRBV6-5	CASSSAGGNTEAFF	TGTGCCAGCAGCTCGGCGGGGGGGAACACTGAAGCTTTCTTT
.	.	TRBJ1-5	TRBV28	CASTVEGSYQPQHF	TGTGCCAGCACCGTTGAGGGCAGTTATCAGCCCCAGCATTTT
.	.	TRBJ1-1	TRBV6-1	CASRLTRYEAFF	TGTGCCAGCAGGCTGACACGGTATGAAGCTTTCTTT
once	.	TRBJ1-2	TRBV12-1	CASSLGQVTNYGYTF	TGTGCCAGCAGCTTGGGACAGGTTACTAACTATGGCTACACCTTC
.	.	TRBJ2-3	TRBV9	CASSPGGPLSTDTQYF	TGTGCCAGCAGCCCCGGGGGCCCTTTAAGCACAGATACGCAGTATTTT
.	.	TRBJ2-5	TRBV27	CASSLLGTQETQYF	TGTGCCAGCAGTTTACTGGGCACCCAAGAGACCCAGTACTTC
.	.	TRBJ2-3	TRBV9	CASSVSGAGDTQYF	TGTGCCAGCAGCGTCTCAGGGGCCGGAGATACGCAGTATTTT
.	.	TRBJ2-1	TRBV5-1	CASSLDDEQFF	TGCGCCAGCAGCTTGGATGATGAGCAGTTCTTC
once	.	TRBJ2-3	TRBV19	CASSRHSGSGTDTQYF	TGTGCCAGTAGTAGACATAGCGGTTCGGGCACAGATACGCAGTATTTT
.	TRBD1	TRBJ2-7	TRBV30	CAWSRGHEQYF	TGTGCCTGGAGTAGGGGGCACGAGCAGTACTTC
.	TRBD2	TRBJ2-2	TRBV7-2	CASSLDGGSNTGELFF	TGTGCCAGCAGCTTAGATGGCGGGAGCAACACCGGGGAGCTGTTTTTT
.	.	TRBJ1-3	TRBV11-2	CASSLQVGTSSGNTIYF	TGTGCCAGCAGCTTACAAGTCGGCACCAGCTCTGGAAACACCATATATTTT
.	.	TRBJ2-1	TRBV28	CASSLVGGEQFF	TGTGCCAGCAGTTTAGTAGGAGGCGAACAGTTCTTC
.	.	TRBJ1-2	TRBV14	CASSLGVTGGYTF	TGTGCCAGCAGCCTAGGGGTTACGGGTGGCTACACCTTC
.	TRBD1	TRBJ2-7	TRBV7-2	CASSEQGAAYEQYF	TGTGCCAGCAGCGAACAGGGGGCAGCCTACGAGCAGTACTTC
.	.	TRBJ2-5	TRBV7-6	CASSPGLQETQYF	TGTGCCAGCAGCCCGGGACTCCAAGAGACCCAGTACTTC
few	.	TRBJ2-7	TRBV30	CAWSQPGFSSYEQYF	TGTGCCTGGAGTCAACCGGGGTTTAGCTCCTACGAGCAGTACTTC
.	TRBD2	TRBJ2-3	TRBV7-3	CASSLTGVAGAWNTQYF	TGTGCCAGCAGCTTAACAGGCGTGGCGGGAGCGTGGAATACGCAGTATTTT
.	.	TRBJ1-3	TRBV11-1	CASSLDNSGNTIYF	TGTGCCAGCAGCTTAGACAACTCTGGAAACACCATATATTTT
.	TRBD1	TRBJ1-5	TRBV19	CASSGTGDNQPQHF	TGTGCCAGTAGTGGGACAGGGGACAATCAGCCCCAGCATTTT
.	TRBD1	TRBJ2-7	TRBV2	CASRGGQGTFDEQYF	TGTGCCAGCAGGGGGGGACAGGGGACATTCGACGAGCAGTACTTC